This TCR beta chain was sequenced for a study of shared clonotypes between healthy human individuals. Of note for this clone: No antigen is known for it.

Per the original data handling: Junction-only sequences without quality scores were provided by ImmunoSEQ, so filtering was different. The repertoire was sequenced with immunoSEQ multiplex PCR; TCRdb's copy has only in-frame clones and lacks some. That table supplies the V and J calls and clone size; D and trimming were determined from the DNA. The data show around 510,000 clones, 95% to 96% seen once. General study results and limits: Though the depth was large, rarefaction showed that sorted-subset sequencing was incomplete. The expectation was that sequencing depth would affect clonotype sharing among donors.

This receptor was obtained from a woman in her 30s in good health. The sample taken for sequencing was naive CD4+ T cells sorted from blood. Subset of the sample: CD45RA+ positively selected.

The CDR3 nucleotides read TGTGCCAGCAGATCGGTGGGTGATACGCAGTATTTT. Translating gives CASRSVGDTQYF. The gene calls are TRBV6-5 and TRBJ2-3; no reliable D call. Per the germline V gene, CDR1 is MNHEY and CDR2 is SVGAGI. CDR3 length: 12 amino acids. Trimming took off 6 bases at V and 6 bases at J, with 10 bases between the two ends.